One and the same sample provided the 8 T cell receptor beta chains below, sequenced in a study of shared clonotypes between healthy human individuals (TCRdb year 2020). The receptor library was made with the immunoSEQ multiplex PCR assay. The source is immuneACCESS, and TCRdb retained only in-frame sequences with V and J called. Part of the clones is not carried over; for the studies checked, unresolved V genes explain less than half of this, and the remainder is unexplained. Here the sample has over 400,000 clones; roughly 80% occur a single time. The ten largest clonotypes hold roughly 13% of the sample. The sequenced sample consisted of PBMCs. The receptors here all came from a woman aged 40 to 50 in good health. Some clones in this sample may be carry-over from other donors' samples.

The V gene is TRBV6-5, the J gene TRBJ2-3, with 10 positions matching TRBD1. Germline CDR1 reads MNHEY; CDR2 reads SVGAGI. After removal of 10 bases from V and 3 bases from J, the junction contained 4 bases not matched to a gene. The CDR3 has 13 amino acids. The CDR3 DNA reads TGTGCCATCGGACAGGGGGTAACAGATACGCAGTATTTT. Residues: CAIGQGVTDTQYF.

This chain links TRBV13 with TRBJ2-1; 8 bases align to TRBD2. CDR1 and CDR2 from the germline V gene are PRHDT and FYEKMQ (reference sequence). This CDR3 comprises 13 residues. V lost 8 bases and J lost 9; bases outside the gene matches: 9. CDR3 coding DNA: TGTGCCAGCGGAACGGGAGGGGTGGTTGAGCAGTTCTTC. Amino acids: CASGTGGVVEQFF.

J is TRBJ1-2 and V is TRBV28; D remains ambiguous. Germline-derived CDR1 and CDR2 are MDHEN and SYDVKM. The CDR3 is 12 amino acids. Trimming pared 4 bases from V and 5 bases from J, leaving 8 bases between. This chain's CDR3 is CASSSGDYGYTF. The CDR3 DNA is TGTGCCAGCAGTTCCGGTGATTATGGCTACACCTTC.

Comment on this clone: Sequence at one end of the junction differs from germline and may be a read error. CDR3 region: CASSLRGLAKEIQYF. For the CDR3, the DNA is TGTGCCAGCAGTTTACGGGGACTAGCCAAGGAGATCCAGTACTTC. V usage is TRBV28 and J usage is TRBJ2-5, with 9 nucleotides matching TRBD2. Germline V gene sequence: CDR1 MDHEN, CDR2 SYDVKM. CDR3 size: 15 residues. The whole variable domain, remainder taken from reference TRBV28 and TRBJ2-5, is DVKVTQSSRYLVKRTGEKVFLECVQDMDHENMFWYRQDPGLGLRLIYFSYDVKMKEKGDIPEGYSVSREKKERFSLILESASTNQTSMYLCASSLRGLAKEIQYFGPGTRLLVL.

On this clone itself: The junction differs from germline at one of its ends, possibly a read error. The V and J genes are TRBV27 and TRBJ1-4; weak D call: TRBD1 (5 bases). The CDR3 contains 17 residues. The germline V gene has CDR1 MNHEY and CDR2 SMNVEV (reference sequence). CDR3 DNA: TGTGCCAGCAGTCCCATCAGGGAAAGTACAACAAATGAAAAACTGTTTTTT. This gives the protein CASSPIRESTTNEKLFF.

V usage is TRBV5-6 and J usage is TRBJ2-7; D gene ambiguous. CDR1 is SGHDT, CDR2 YYEEEE, per germline. The CDR3 extends over 14 amino acids. V was pared by 0 bases and J by 0 bases, with 7 bases between. The CDR3 sequence: CASSLGRYSYEQYF. The CDR3 bases are TGTGCCAGCAGCTTGGGGCGGTACTCCTACGAGCAGTACTTC.

V usage is TRBV4-1 and J usage is TRBJ1-2, with 10 bases matching TRBD1. The CDR3 is made up of 14 amino acids. Trimming took 4 bases from V and 4 from J; bases not matched to a gene: 3. From germline, CDR1 is MGHRA and CDR2 YSYEKL. CDR3 loop: CASSPWDRGYGYTF. The CDR3 DNA reads TGCGCCAGCAGCCCATGGGACAGGGGCTATGGCTACACCTTC.

In its sample, this clone was seen once. The chain couples TRBV27 to TRBJ2-5; D is possibly TRBD1 (6 bases). The V gene lost 5 bases and the J gene lost 5 bases, with 12 bases spanning the gap. Germline V gene sequence: CDR1 MNHEY, CDR2 SMNVEV (reference sequence). The CDR3 extends over 13 amino acids. The CDR3 coding sequence is TGTGCCAGCAGTAAGACAGGCGGGGAGACCCAGTACTTC. Translated, it gives CASSKTGGETQYF.